These 32 T cell receptor beta chains originate from one sample sequenced in a study of graft-versus-host responses after intestinal transplantation (dated by TCRdb to 2020 to 2022). The library was made by the immunoSEQ multiplex PCR assay. In TCRdb, the immuneACCESS table is reduced to in-frame sequences with V and J assigned. These tables do not hold every clone; where another copy was compared, an unresolved V gene accounts for under half, and the others remain unexplained. Present in this sample are over 9,500 clones, roughly 83% of which were seen just once. Together, the top ten hold roughly 9% of the sample. Sequenced material: PBMCs, taken roughly 300 days after intestinal transplant. The receptor source for this set is a human patient who received an intestinal transplant, so some T cells may come from the graft donor.

The chain recombines TRBV9 with TRBJ2-3, with D possibly TRBD1 on 5 matching bases. Germline V lookup: CDR1 SGDLS, CDR2 YYNGEE. V was cut by 0 bases and J by 3 bases, with 20 bases left in between. The CDR3 covers 18 residues. For the CDR3, the DNA is TGTGCCAGCAGCGTAGCCAACAAACCAGGGTGGGGAACAGATACGCAGTATTTT. This codes for CASSVANKPGWGTDTQYF.

The gene calls are TRBV7-3 and TRBJ2-5; tentative D call: TRBD1 (7 bases). Between the trimmed V and J ends, which lost 5 bases and 10 bases, there was a span of 14 bases. The germline CDR1 and CDR2 sequences are SGHTA and FQGTGA. CDR3 length equals 12 residues. The CDR3 DNA follows: TGTGCCAGCAGCCCCACAGGGGAGGTCCAGTACTTC. This translates into CASSPTGEVQYF.

The CDR3 sequence is CASSFRATEETQYF. The CDR3 bases are TGTGCCAGCAGCTTTAGAGCGACGGAAGAGACCCAGTACTTC. The V and J genes are TRBV5-4 and TRBJ2-5, with D hard to call. Germline assignment: CDR1 SGHNT and CDR2 YYREEE (reference sequence). V lost 2 bases and J 3 bases, leaving 11 bases between the germline ends. CDR3 length equals 14 residues.

The J gene is TRBJ2-7, the V gene TRBV6-5; perhaps TRBD2 as D (6 bases). This CDR3 region has 16 residues. Deletions cut 0 bases from V and 1 base from J, with 13 bases between. Germline V gene data show CDR1 as MNHEY and CDR2 as SVGAGI. The CDR3 is CASSYSNPGRSYEQYF. CDR3 nucleotides: TGTGCCAGCAGTTACTCGAATCCAGGGAGGTCCTACGAGCAGTACTTC.

The V call is TRBV6-6, the J call TRBJ1-4; 8 bases match TRBD1. Germline CDR1 reads MNHNY; CDR2 reads SVGAGI (reference sequence). This CDR3 contains 15 residues. V dropped 2 bases and J dropped 8; count of bases not matched to a gene: 7. As DNA, the CDR3 is TGTGCCAGCAGTTACGACAGGGGTTCAGGAGAAAAACTGTTTTTT. It is translated as CASSYDRGSGEKLFF.

This chain joins TRBV28 and TRBJ2-1, with no clear D. The length of the CDR3 is 10 residues. Germline V gene data show CDR1 as MDHEN and CDR2 as SYDVKM. Between the trimmed V and J ends, which lost 8 bases and 7 bases, there was a span of 6 bases. The CDR3: CASRRNEQFF. The CDR3 nucleotides read TGTGCCAGCCGTCGGAATGAGCAGTTCTTC.

This chain joins TRBV7-2 and TRBJ2-6, with TRBD1 matching 7 bases. J was trimmed by 3 bases and V by 8 bases; bases with no gene match: 10. The CDR3 consists of 16 residues. Germline lookup yields CDR1 SGHTA and CDR2 FQGNSA. CDR3 residues: CASWDSPLGGANVLTF. The CDR3 nucleotides are TGTGCCAGCTGGGACAGTCCCTTGGGTGGGGCCAACGTCCTGACTTTC.

The chain is built from TRBV27 and TRBJ1-4; D is possibly TRBD1 (6 bases). CDR3 length: 15 residues. The V and J ends lost 4 bases and 3 bases respectively, with 12 bases between them. From germline, CDR1 is MNHEY and CDR2 SMNVEV (reference sequence). DNA for the CDR3: TGTGCCAGCAGTTCCCACAGGGCAGCTAATGAAAAACTGTTTTTT. As protein: CASSSHRAANEKLFF.

This clone occurred once. CDR3 loop: CASSLFSETQYF. In nucleotides, the CDR3 is TGTGCCAGCAGTTTATTTTCGGAGACCCAGTACTTC. This rearrangement joins TRBV28 to TRBJ2-5; the D is unclear. CDR1 and CDR2 from the germline V gene are MDHEN and SYDVKM. V was trimmed by 1 base and J by 5 bases, leaving 5 bases between them. The CDR3 length is 12 residues. Using reference TRBV28 and TRBJ2-5 for the parts outside the CDR3, the full variable domain is DVKVTQSSRYLVKRTGEKVFLECVQDMDHENMFWYRQDPGLGLRLIYFSYDVKMKEKGDIPEGYSVSREKKERFSLILESASTNQTSMYLCASSLFSETQYFGPGTRLLVL.

This sequence joins TRBV6-5 and TRBJ1-1; 10 bases agree with TRBD1. V trimming: 4 bases; J trimming: 5 bases; junction bases outside the gene matches: 10. Germline CDR1 and CDR2: MNHEY and SVGAGI. This CDR3 is built from 16 residues. CDR3 in DNA: TGTGCCAGCAGTTTAGTTGGGGGACAGGGGTGGACTGAAGCTTTCTTT. This sequence encodes CASSLVGGQGWTEAFF.

As DNA, the CDR3 is TGTGCCAGTAGTATAGATCGAAGGACTAGCGGCACAGATACGCAGTATTTT. This encodes CASSIDRRTSGTDTQYF. This chain connects TRBV19 to TRBJ2-3; 9 bases are a match to TRBD2. Germline assignment: CDR1 LNHDA and CDR2 SQIVND (reference sequence). The junction had 5 bases not matched to a gene; V was cut back by 0 bases and J by 1 base. The CDR3 covers 17 residues.

V is TRBV6-1 and J is TRBJ2-7; 11 bases line up with TRBD2. J lost 1 base, V lost 2 bases, and 4 bases had no gene match. Germline-derived CDR1 and CDR2 are MNHNS and SASEGT. This CDR3 comprises 16 residues. The CDR3 nucleotides are TGTGCCAGCAGTGAAAGGGGGACTAGCGGTTCCTACGAGCAGTACTTC. This gives the protein CASSERGTSGSYEQYF.

In its sample, this clone was seen a few times. The chain uses TRBV7-6 and TRBJ1-5, with no clear D. Between the trimmed V and J ends, which lost 1 base and 0 bases, there was a span of 10 bases. Germline V lookup: CDR1 SGHVS, CDR2 FNYEAQ. The CDR3 sequence is 16 residues long. The CDR3: CASSLEPTHSNQPQHF. The CDR3 nucleotides are TGTGCCAGCAGCTTAGAACCGACTCATAGCAATCAGCCCCAGCATTTT. The full variable domain, with the rest looked up from reference TRBV7-6 and TRBJ1-5, is GAGVSQSPRYKVTKRGQDVALRCDPISGHVSLYWYRQALGQGPEFLTYFNYEAQQDKSGLPNDRFSAERPEGSISTLTIQRTEQRDSAMYRCASSLEPTHSNQPQHFGDGTRLSIL.

This chain connects TRBV28 to TRBJ1-3; no clear D. CDR1 and CDR2 from the germline V gene are MDHEN and SYDVKM. The CDR3 extends over 14 amino acids. The V and J ends lost 5 bases and 1 base respectively, with 9 bases between them. The CDR3 here is CASSSRGSGNTIYF. Here the CDR3 DNA reads TGTGCCAGCAGTAGTCGCGGATCTGGAAACACCATATATTTT.

This clone was detected only a few times. The rearrangement links TRBV27 to TRBJ1-2; TRBD1 aligns across 7 bases. Germline assignment: CDR1 MNHEY and CDR2 SMNVEV (reference sequence). The CDR3 runs to 13 residues. After removal of 4 bases from V and 8 bases from J, the junction contained 7 bases not matched to a gene. CDR3 amino acids: CASSSTGLSGYTF. The DNA for the CDR3 is TGTGCCAGCAGTTCGACAGGGCTGAGCGGCTACACCTTC.

The V call is TRBV19, the J call TRBJ2-1; TRBD1 matches at 9 bases. Germline V lookup: CDR1 LNHDA, CDR2 SQIVND (reference sequence). This CDR3 has 15 residues. The J segment lost 8 bases and the V segment lost 3 bases, leaving 8 bases of the junction unmatched. The CDR3, as DNA: TGTGCCAGTAGTATCCTGGGGACAGGGAACGATGAGCAGTTCTTC. Translated: CASSILGTGNDEQFF.

The V and J genes are TRBV27 and TRBJ1-1; maybe TRBD1 (5 bases). Germline CDR1 reads MNHEY; CDR2 reads SMNVEV (reference sequence). V was cut by 5 bases and J by 4 bases, with 26 bases left in between. This CDR3 has 18 amino acids. The CDR3 sequence: CASSPLYRDWGEGTEAFF. The CDR3 DNA follows: TGTGCCAGCAGTCCTCTCTACCGGGACTGGGGTGAAGGCACTGAAGCTTTCTTT.

This rearrangement joins TRBV28 to TRBJ2-5; 9 positions match TRBD1. This CDR3 comprises 17 residues. Germline values: CDR1 MDHEN, CDR2 SYDVKM. The V gene end was trimmed by 4 bases and the J gene end by 2 bases; junction bases not matched to a gene: 11. The CDR3 spells CASSSSETGGRQETQYF. Written as DNA, the CDR3 is TGTGCCAGCAGTTCTAGCGAGACAGGGGGGAGGCAAGAGACCCAGTACTTC.

The V and J genes are TRBV5-1 and TRBJ2-1; D uncertain. V gave up 3 bases and J gave up 5 bases, with 9 bases separating them. The length of the CDR3 is 13 residues. The V gene's germline CDR1 is SGHRS and CDR2 YFSETQ. The CDR3 region is CASSYIGNNEQFF. In DNA form, the CDR3 reads TGCGCCAGCAGCTATATAGGAAACAATGAGCAGTTCTTC.

The rearrangement links TRBV6-1 to TRBJ2-1; D may be TRBD2 (5 bases). The CDR3 consists of 11 residues. V lost 8 bases, J lost 7 bases, and 9 bases lay in between. Germline lookup yields CDR1 MNHNS and CDR2 SASEGT. The CDR3 spells CASVGVNEQFF. Written as DNA, the CDR3 is TGTGCCAGCGTGGGAGTAAATGAGCAGTTCTTC.

The V and J genes are TRBV19 and TRBJ2-7, with 13 bases matching TRBD2. The CDR3 is 15 residues long. CDR1 and CDR2 from the germline V gene are LNHDA and SQIVND (reference sequence). V lost 1 base, J lost 3 bases, and 0 bases stayed unmatched. The CDR3 loop is CASSIGTSGSYEQYF. DNA of the CDR3: TGTGCCAGTAGTATAGGGACTAGCGGGAGCTACGAGCAGTACTTC. Using reference TRBV19 and TRBJ2-7 for the parts outside the CDR3, the full variable domain is DGGITQSPKYLFRKEGQNVTLSCEQNLNHDAMYWYRQDPGQGLRLIYYSQIVNDFQKGDIAEGYSVSREKKESFPLTVTSAQKNPTAFYLCASSIGTSGSYEQYFGPGTRLTVT.

This sequence joins TRBV7-9 and TRBJ2-7, with D unresolved. CDR3 length: 13 amino acids. CDR1 SEHNR and CDR2 FQNEAQ come from the germline V gene (reference sequence). The V end lost 5 bases, the J end lost 4 bases, and 12 bases lay between the germline ends. The chain's CDR3 is CASSRVAVYEQYF. DNA for the CDR3: TGTGCCAGCAGCCGCGTAGCCGTTTACGAGCAGTACTTC. Based on the CDR3 plus reference TRBV7-9 and TRBJ2-7, the full variable domain is DTGVSQNPRHKITKRGQNVTFRCDPISEHNRLYWYRQTLGQGPEFLTYFQNEAQLEKSRLLSDRFSAERPKGSFSTLEIQRTEQGDSAMYLCASSRVAVYEQYFGPGTRLTVT.

The J gene is TRBJ2-7, the V gene TRBV27, with D tentatively TRBD1 or TRBD2 (5 bases each). Trimming pared 9 bases from V and 3 bases from J, leaving 24 bases between. The length of the CDR3 is 16 residues. The germline gives CDR1 MNHEY, CDR2 SMNVEV (reference sequence). This CDR3 is CASNQSLRDDFYEQYF. The DNA of the CDR3 is TGTGCCAGTAACCAATCTCTCAGGGACGACTTCTACGAGCAGTACTTC.

This chain uses TRBV5-1 with TRBJ2-1; D is unclear. The CDR3 consists of 13 residues. V lost 4 bases and J 7 bases, leaving 12 bases between the germline ends. CDR1 is SGHRS, CDR2 YFSETQ, per germline. The DNA of the CDR3 is TGCGCCAGCAGCAACCCTACCCCGAATGAGCAGTTCTTC. It is translated as CASSNPTPNEQFF.

The chain joins TRBV10-3 to TRBJ2-7; possibly TRBD1 for D (6 bases). The V end lost 2 bases, the J end lost 4 bases, and 9 bases lay between the germline ends. Germline V gene sequence: CDR1 ENHRY, CDR2 SYGVKD. This CDR3 has 13 residues. CDR3 in amino acids: CAISETQGYEQYF. The CDR3 nucleotides are TGTGCCATCAGTGAGACACAGGGATACGAGCAGTACTTC.

The rearrangement links TRBV28 to TRBJ1-5, with TRBD1 matching over 10 bases. CDR1 and CDR2 from the germline V gene are MDHEN and SYDVKM. The trim removed 10 bases at V and 5 bases at J, leaving 8 bases unmatched. The CDR3 extends over 14 amino acids. This chain's CDR3 is CATQPTGGYQPQHF. In DNA, the CDR3 is TGTGCCACCCAACCGACAGGGGGCTATCAGCCCCAGCATTTT.

The chain carries TRBV28 and TRBJ2-7, with 8 bases aligning to TRBD1. The germline CDR1 and CDR2 sequences are MDHEN and SYDVKM. CDR3 length: 16 residues. V dropped 1 base and J dropped 2; count of bases not matched to a gene: 7. CDR3 loop: CASSLFRQGAPYEQYF. CDR3 coding DNA: TGTGCCAGCAGTTTATTTCGGCAGGGGGCCCCCTACGAGCAGTACTTC.

The V gene is TRBV4-1, the J gene TRBJ2-1; no clear D gene. Per germline, CDR1 MGHRA and CDR2 YSYEKL. V was pared by 7 bases and J by 0 bases, with 13 bases between. This CDR3 has 15 residues. This CDR3 reads CASTRLPSSYNEQFF. CDR3 nucleotide sequence: TGCGCCAGCACCAGACTCCCGAGCTCCTACAATGAGCAGTTCTTC.

This chain uses TRBV19 with TRBJ2-3; D might be TRBD1 (6 bases). The germline CDR1 and CDR2 sequences are LNHDA and SQIVND (reference sequence). CDR3 length equals 13 residues. V was pared by 7 bases and J by 4 bases, with 12 bases between. CDR3 bases: TGTGCCAGTACCACAGGGTACCCAGATACGCAGTATTTT. It yields the protein CASTTGYPDTQYF. Combining the CDR3 with reference TRBV19 and TRBJ2-3 gives the whole variable domain DGGITQSPKYLFRKEGQNVTLSCEQNLNHDAMYWYRQDPGQGLRLIYYSQIVNDFQKGDIAEGYSVSREKKESFPLTVTSAQKNPTAFYLCASTTGYPDTQYFGPGTRLTVL.

The chain recombines TRBV30 with TRBJ1-1; no clear D gene. CDR3 length equals 14 residues. V shed 4 bases and J shed 1 base, with 13 bases lying between them. In germline, CDR1 is GTSNPN, CDR2 SVGIG (reference sequence). The CDR3 reads CAWTPVTPNTEAFF. CDR3 nucleotide sequence: TGTGCCTGGACCCCCGTGACACCGAACACTGAAGCTTTCTTT.

This clone was seen just once. The chain recombines TRBV19 with TRBJ2-7, with a weak D call TRBD1 (5 bases). The CDR3 sequence is 15 residues long. The germline gives CDR1 LNHDA, CDR2 SQIVND (reference sequence). Deletions cut 5 bases from V and 1 base from J, with 15 bases between. CDR3 bases: TGTGCCAGTAGTCGTCGACAGACCTCTTCCTACGAGCAGTACTTC. Protein product: CASSRRQTSSYEQYF.

The table lists this clone with a count of one. The chain combines TRBV6-1 with TRBJ2-7; TRBD2 matches 7 bases. The CDR3 is 14 amino acids. V trimming: 8 bases; J trimming: 4 bases; junction bases outside the gene matches: 11. Germline V lookup: CDR1 MNHNS, CDR2 SASEGT. The CDR3 here is CASAASGTLYEQYF. The CDR3 bases are TGTGCCAGCGCGGCTAGCGGAACGTTATACGAGCAGTACTTC.